This T cell receptor beta chain was identified during a study of PD-1 blockade in classical Hodgkin lymphoma. Remarks on this clone: Its antigen is unknown. Different DNA sequences within this sample yield the same CDR3.

The time point is: cycle 4 day 1 (C4D1), after five to seven weeks of nivolumab. Relapses following autologous stem cell transplantation were seen in all patients, with brentuximab vedotin exposure varying. Study-level findings and limits: Diversity in CD4+ TCRs, unlike that measured in CD8+ TCRs, had risen significantly by C4D1.

Only in-frame clones appear in the TCRdb table, and some are missing; sequencing was by immunoSEQ multiplex PCR. The data hold over 80,000 clones, with around four fifths observed a single time. The source was peripheral blood mononuclear cells (PBMCs), collected before the fourth cycle of nivolumab. The source of this sequence is a human donor with classical Hodgkin lymphoma.

The CDR3 sequence is CASSLGQQETQYF. In DNA form, the CDR3 reads TGTGCCAGCAGCTTGGGCCAGCAAGAGACCCAGTACTTC. The V gene is TRBV5-8, the J gene TRBJ2-5; D is ambiguous. V dropped 0 bases and J dropped 2 bases, with 5 bases sitting between them. The CDR3 runs 13 residues. Per germline, CDR1 SGHTS and CDR2 YDEGEE.